The 24 T cell receptor beta chains below were found in one sample sequenced in a study of HIV-infected children after antiretroviral therapy interruption. Described treatment: PENTA 11 planned treatment interruption arm or continuous ART arm. Unique molecular identifiers were included in an RNA-based 3' RACE TCR library. Each CDR3 protein is one row after TCRdb ran MiXCR on the 3' RACE reads. Seen here are about 46,000 distinct CDR3 sequences, 3.5% to 5% observed once, and the top ten hold roughly 0.7%. Here the sequenced sample was CD45RA+ CD4+ T cells from PBMCs, pooled from several time points, taken from a donor given antiretroviral therapy, either interrupted or continuous. Subset noted: naive CD4+ CD45RA+ CD45RO- T cells. Every receptor here comes from a pool of human donors with HIV.

This clonotype was seen repeatedly, ten times or more. The chain couples TRBV10-3 to TRBJ2-1, with TRBD2 matching over 7 bases. The V gene end was trimmed by 2 bases and the J gene end by 5 bases; junction bases not matched to a gene: 6. CDR1 and CDR2 (germline): ENHRY, SYGVKD. The CDR3 totals 15 residues. CDR3 nucleotides: TGTGCCATCAGTGAGGGAGCGGGGAGGAACAATGAGCAGTTCTTC. Translation gives CAISEGAGRNNEQFF.

This clonotype was seen many times. V and J are TRBV6-1 and TRBJ1-5; 7 bases map to TRBD1. CDR3 size: 15 residues. Germline lookup yields CDR1 MNHNS and CDR2 SASEGT. V shed 4 bases, J shed 0 bases, and the junction held 3 bases outside the gene matches. CDR3 coding DNA: TGTGCCAGCAGTGGAGGGACAGTTAGCAATCAGCCCCAGCATTTT. This encodes CASSGGTVSNQPQHF.

This clonotype was recorded many times. The rearrangement uses TRBV6-6 and TRBJ1-2; D remains ambiguous. The CDR3 covers 13 residues. Germline loops: CDR1 MNHNY, CDR2 SVGAGI (reference sequence). Trimming stripped 5 bases from V and 10 bases from J, with 17 bases between. CDR3 nucleotides: TGTGCCAGCAGTCTAGAACAAGGGCCAAACTACACCTTC. Its translation is CASSLEQGPNYTF.

The rearrangement joins TRBV25-1 to TRBJ2-7, with TRBD2 matching over 7 bases. Germline V CDR1 and CDR2: MGHDK, SYGVNS. This CDR3 comprises 13 residues. The V and J ends lost 4 bases and 3 bases, in that order; junction bases with no gene match: 3. DNA of the CDR3: TGTGCCAGCAGTGGGGCGGGAGTCTACGAGCAGTACTTC. This translates into CASSGAGVYEQYF.

In this sample, this clonotype turned up many times. The rearrangement uses TRBV20-1 and TRBJ2-7; D not resolved. Germline assignment: CDR1 DFQATT and CDR2 SNEGSKA (reference sequence). The length of the CDR3 is 12 residues. Trimming removed 5 bases from V and 0 bases from J, with 8 bases in between. CDR3 in amino acids: CSAWKSSYEQYF. The CDR3 DNA sequence: TGCAGTGCTTGGAAGAGCTCCTACGAGCAGTACTTC.

This clonotype was observed many times. The V gene is TRBV28, the J gene TRBJ2-6, with TRBD2 matching over 7 bases. CDR3 length equals 16 residues. The germline CDR1 and CDR2 sequences are MDHEN and SYDVKM. J was trimmed by 0 bases and V by 5 bases; bases with no gene match: 4. CDR3 amino acids: CASSSGVVSGANVLTF. The CDR3, as DNA: TGTGCCAGCAGTAGCGGGGTTGTCTCTGGGGCCAACGTCCTGACTTTC.

This clonotype has just a few counts. The chain carries TRBV2 and TRBJ2-3; possibly TRBD1 for D (6 bases). CDR1 is SNHLY and CDR2 is FYNNEI in the germline V gene. V was clipped by 0 bases and J by 0 bases, with 10 bases between them. This CDR3 has 16 amino acids. The CDR3 sequence is CASSEADSPSTDTQYF. Written as DNA, the CDR3 is TGTGCCAGCAGTGAAGCGGACAGCCCTAGCACAGATACGCAGTATTTT.

Within the sample, this clonotype is medium-sized (0.01 to 0.1%). The CDR3 reads CATVTGGTGNTEAFF. The CDR3, as DNA: TGTGCCACCGTCACTGGGGGGACAGGGAACACTGAAGCTTTCTTT. The rearrangement joins TRBV12-3 or TRBV12-4 to TRBJ1-1; 8 positions agree with TRBD1. V shed 10 bases and J 1 base; nucleotides not matched to a gene: 11. The CDR3 sequence is 15 residues long.

In its sample, this clonotype was seen many times. The chain recombines TRBV24-1 with TRBJ2-6; D remains ambiguous. CDR3 size: 15 residues. Trimming shortened V by 0 bases and J by 0 bases, and 2 bases separated the two germline ends. Germline CDR1 is KGHDR and CDR2 is SFDVKD. The CDR3 here is CATSDLSSGANVLTF. In DNA form, the CDR3 reads TGTGCCACCAGTGATTTGAGCTCTGGGGCCAACGTCCTGACTTTC.

This clonotype was counted many times. The chain is built from TRBV18 and TRBJ2-1; 12 nucleotides align to TRBD2. From germline, CDR1 is KGHSH and CDR2 LQKENI. V trimming: 3 bases; J trimming: 7 bases; junction bases outside the gene matches: 7. The CDR3 runs to 16 residues. CDR3: CASSPESSGGGNEQFF. The CDR3 nucleotides read TGTGCCAGCTCACCGGAATCTAGCGGGGGGGGAAATGAGCAGTTCTTC. The variable domain in full, with the rest retrieved from reference TRBV18 and TRBJ2-1, is NAGVMQNPRHLVRRRGQEARLRCSPMKGHSHVYWYRQLPEEGLKFMVYLQKENIIDESGMPKERFSAEFPKEGPSILRIQQVVRGDSAAYFCASSPESSGGGNEQFFGPGTRLTVL.

V usage is TRBV29-1 and J usage is TRBJ2-6; D might be TRBD1 (6 bases). CDR3 size: 13 residues. Trimming left V 4 bases short and J 2 bases short, with 6 bases between. Germline-derived CDR1 and CDR2 are SQVTM and ANQGSEA. CDR3 DNA sequence: TGCAGCGTTGCAGGGGCTGGGGCCAACGTCCTGACTTTC. Its protein is CSVAGAGANVLTF. Looking up the rest from reference TRBV29-1 and TRBJ2-6 gives the full variable domain: SAVISQKPSRDICQRGTSLTIQCQVDSQVTMMFWYRQQPGQSLTLIATANQGSEATYESGFVIDKFPISRPNLTFSTLTVSNMSPEDSSIYLCSVAGAGANVLTFGAGSRLTVL.

At least ten counts were recorded for this clonotype. The genes are TRBV12-3 or TRBV12-4 and TRBJ1-4; D possibly corresponds to TRBD1 (6 bases). Trimming removed 8 bases from V and 1 base from J, with 17 bases in between. The CDR3 runs to 16 residues. As DNA, the CDR3 is TGTGCCAGCCAAGCCGGGACAAGGAGAACTAATGAAAAACTGTTTTTT. Translating gives CASQAGTRRTNEKLFF.

This clonotype occurred many times. The chain links TRBV20-1 to TRBJ1-1, with 9 bases fitting TRBD1. There are 15 residues in the CDR3. The J segment lost 1 base and the V segment lost 3 bases, leaving 6 bases of the junction unmatched. Germline V CDR1 and CDR2: DFQATT, SNEGSKA (reference sequence). CDR3 DNA sequence: TGCAGTGCTAGCGGAGGACAGGGGTGGAACACTGAAGCTTTCTTT. This gives the protein CSASGGQGWNTEAFF.

This clonotype has at least ten counts. The gene calls are TRBV2 and TRBJ1-5; 9 bases agree with TRBD1. Germline V gene lookup returns CDR1 SNHLY and CDR2 FYNNEI. The CDR3 spans 15 residues. V trimming: 7 bases; J trimming: 7 bases; junction bases outside the gene matches: 11. The CDR3 DNA reads TGTGCCAGCACCGGGGGACAGGGTGGGAGCCAGCCCCAGCATTTT. Amino acid sequence: CASTGGQGGSQPQHF.

The table lists this clonotype with many counts. This sequence joins TRBV4-1 and TRBJ2-2; 9 bases are a match to TRBD2. This CDR3 is 20 amino acids long. Germline CDR1 reads MGHRA; CDR2 reads YSYEKL. Trimming cost V 2 bases and J 4 bases; bases outside gene matches: 17. The CDR3 is CASSQFLQRGALNTTGELFF. In nucleotides, the CDR3 is TGCGCCAGCAGCCAATTTCTTCAGCGGGGGGCCCTGAATACCACCGGGGAGCTGTTTTTT.

The chain carries TRBV30 and TRBJ2-1; no clear D gene. The CDR3 covers 11 residues. In germline, CDR1 is GTSNPN, CDR2 SVGIG (reference sequence). V was trimmed by 0 bases and J by 6 bases, leaving 3 bases between them. CDR3 coding DNA: TGTGCCTGGAGTGTAGTCAATGAGCAGTTCTTC. Amino acids: CAWSVVNEQFF. Drawing the rest from reference TRBV30 and TRBJ2-1, the complete variable domain is SQTIHQWPATLVQPVGSPLSLECTVEGTSNPNLYWYRQAAGRGLQLLFYSVGIGQISSEVPQNLSASRPQDRQFILSSKKLLLSDSGFYLCAWSVVNEQFFGPGTRLTVL.

This clonotype was detected ten times or more. The rearrangement joins TRBV5-1 to TRBJ2-1; 8 bases agree with TRBD2. The CDR3 spans 16 residues. After removal of 4 bases from V and 0 bases from J, the junction contained 6 bases not matched to a gene. The germline CDR1 and CDR2 sequences are SGHRS and YFSETQ. In DNA form, the CDR3 reads TGCGCCAGCAGCCCTTCAAGCGGGGGCTCCTACAATGAGCAGTTCTTC. It codes for CASSPSSGGSYNEQFF. Full variable domain (rest looked up from reference TRBV5-1 and TRBJ2-1): KAGVTQTPRYLIKTRGQQVTLSCSPISGHRSVSWYQQTPGQGLQFLFEYFSETQRNKGNFPGRFSGRQFSNSRSEMNVSTLELGDSALYLCASSPSSGGSYNEQFFGPGTRLTVL.

This clonotype came up many times. The chain is built from TRBV13 and TRBJ2-6; the D is unclear. Trimming stripped 8 bases from V and 4 bases from J, with 12 bases between. Per the germline V gene, CDR1 is PRHDT and CDR2 is FYEKMQ (reference sequence). The CDR3 spans 14 residues. As DNA, the CDR3 is TGTGCCAGCGGCTCTTCGCTGGGGGCCAACGTCCTGACTTTC. Its translation is CASGSSLGANVLTF.

The sample holds many counts of this clonotype. The V and J genes are TRBV6-6 and TRBJ1-3; a weak D match, TRBD1 (5 bases). V lost 6 bases, J lost 4 bases, and 13 bases lay in between. Germline lookup yields CDR1 MNHNY and CDR2 SVGAGI (reference sequence). This CDR3 has 14 amino acids. CDR3 coding DNA: TGTGCCAGCAGGCCCCAGGGCTCCGGAAACACCATATATTTT. This sequence encodes CASRPQGSGNTIYF.

The chain is built from TRBV7-3 and TRBJ2-3; 14 nucleotides align to TRBD2. Germline V lookup: CDR1 SGHTA, CDR2 FQGTGA. V lost 3 bases, J lost 5 bases, and 7 bases stayed unmatched. The CDR3 is made up of 17 amino acids. The chain's CDR3 is CASSLGLAGAGGDTQYF. DNA of the CDR3: TGTGCCAGCAGCTTGGGACTAGCGGGGGCTGGAGGAGATACGCAGTATTTT.

This clonotype has only a few counts. The CDR3 region is CASTTLAHYNEQFF. As DNA, the CDR3 is TGTGCCAGCACAACCCTAGCGCATTACAATGAGCAGTTCTTC. This rearrangement joins TRBV6-1 to TRBJ2-1; possibly TRBD2 for D (6 bases). CDR1 and CDR2 from the germline V gene are MNHNS and SASEGT. V was trimmed by 7 bases and J by 4 bases, leaving 14 bases between them. This CDR3 has 14 residues.

In its sample, this clonotype was seen many times. V gene TRBV29-1 combines with J gene TRBJ1-3; weak D call: TRBD1 (6 bases). Germline V CDR1 and CDR2: SQVTM, ANQGSEA. This CDR3 is 14 amino acids long. Trimming pared 4 bases from V and 4 bases from J, leaving 14 bases between. The CDR3 here is CSVGSGGRGNTIYF. Here the CDR3 DNA reads TGCAGCGTTGGTTCGGGGGGGCGAGGAAACACCATATATTTT.

V is TRBV24-1 and J is TRBJ1-1, with D perhaps matching TRBD1 (6 bases). Germline V CDR1 and CDR2: KGHDR, SFDVKD. With 3 bases removed from V and 4 bases from J, the gap between germline ends came to 20 bases. The CDR3 is 17 residues long. The CDR3 spells CATSDTTGQEEATEAFF. In DNA form, the CDR3 reads TGTGCCACCAGTGATACTACAGGGCAGGAGGAGGCCACTGAAGCTTTCTTT.

The chain couples TRBV5-8 to TRBJ1-1, with unresolved D. With 4 bases removed from V and 1 base from J, the gap between germline ends came to 17 bases. The germline V gene encodes CDR1 SGHTS and CDR2 YDEGEE. CDR3 length: 16 residues. As DNA, the CDR3 is TGTGCCAGCAGCCTTCTTGGCTCCCGGGGGAACACTGAAGCTTTCTTT. Amino acids: CASSLLGSRGNTEAFF.